The rows below give T cell receptor beta chains drawn from one sample of a study of blood T cells in healthy people across ages. MiXCR was run by TCRdb on the 5' RACE reads, yielding one entry per CDR3 protein. The sample lists about 670,000 distinct CDR3 sequences, roughly half seen once, with 13% in the top ten. The sample taken for sequencing was blood. The source of these receptors is a woman older than 75 in good health. The conserved cysteine and the conserved F or W are not part of the CDR3 here. The order of the fields is V gene, D gene, CDR3 protein. The D gene is left open where the match is weak.

TRBV20-1,TRBD2,SARGGTIGF
TRBV7-2,-,ASSPQSGGTDTQY
TRBV9,TRBD1,ASSGSQGPGGGFSYNEQF
TRBV6-5,-,ASSYSQGMAYEQY
TRBV6-1,-,ASSDPGTRNQPQH
TRBV18,-,ASSPGETQY
TRBV5-1,-,ASSPTLNSYNEQF
TRBV7-2,TRBD2,ASSLATSGMDEQY
TRBV5-1,-,ASSFDTSLYEQY
TRBV20-1,-,SARGKANEQF
TRBV27,-,ASSLHIQMYTEAF
TRBV5-1,-,ASSLRDTRTDTQY
TRBV10-3,-,AISGGSVDTDTQY
TRBV7-8,-,ASSLAGLYQETQY
TRBV29-1,TRBD2,SVATSGTRGQF
TRBV12-3/TRBV12-4,-,ASSNLGSNTGELF
TRBV10-3,-,AISGGTRGGNEQY
TRBV7-2,TRBD2,ASSLKASGSYEQY
TRBV29-1,-,SVDEGGALGGYT
TRBV6-6,TRBD2,ASIGERDRNEQF
TRBV7-2,TRBD2,ASSQLAGGSREY
TRBV2,TRBD2,ASSGPSGGGDTQY
TRBV20-1,TRBD2,SAERPLAESYNEQF
TRBV2,TRBD2,ASSSGTSGIIAQETQY
TRBV25-1,TRBD2,ASSSTSGGSRDTQY
TRBV9,TRBD2,ASSPSGGRENIQY
TRBV27,-,ASSPPGRGGYT
TRBV5-6,-,ASSVWGGNQPQH
TRBV20-1,-,SASHGSETQY
TRBV29-1,-,SVTGPLYEQY
TRBV28,-,ASEGMGYT
TRBV12-3/TRBV12-4,TRBD1,ASTRSGQGYGYT
TRBV6-1,-,ASSETRDHGNIQY
TRBV9,-,ASSVGIDRSYEQY
TRBV7-9,TRBD2,ASSSSSGGHDTQY
TRBV2,-,ASVVRASLNEQF
TRBV4-2,TRBD2,ASSPRTSGTNEQY
TRBV5-1,TRBD2,ASSFILAGQETQY
TRBV3-1,-,ASSQRLTGGSYNSPLH
TRBV20-1,-,SANWNEQF
TRBV6-2/TRBV6-3,-,ASSSGRLETSTDTQY
TRBV24-1,-,ATSEPDTDTQY
TRBV12-3/TRBV12-4,TRBD1,ASSYRTGGNTEAF
TRBV7-9,-,ASSGGTPWEQY
TRBV7-6,-,ASSVGPYDEQF
TRBV10-3,TRBD2,AIRGLAGADTQY
TRBV10-2,TRBD1,ASSVGRGRTDTQY
TRBV21-1,-,ASSKTDRGNRLCWSTITGYEQY
TRBV28,TRBD1,ASSSDRVGRETQY
TRBV12-3/TRBV12-4,TRBD1,ASRASGTGGPRQF
TRBV10-3,TRBD1,AITPGQPASHEQF
TRBV4-3,-,ASSQGYQSSYEQY
TRBV4-1,-,ASSQEPWRGGYEQY
TRBV29-1,-,SVPTGTSRKNGYT
TRBV2,-,ASSDEANRAQH
TRBV28,TRBD1,ASSLVGVQGEREQY